This TCR beta chain stems from a study of blood T cell repertoires in COVID-19. Study background: COVID-19 samples from acute and convalescent phases originated in the United States, Italy and Spain. The analysed material was cDNA or gDNA that came from T cells, B-cell-depleted T cells, or PBMCs.

In the original processing: Amplifying reference gene primers gave estimates of nucleated cell counts. Libraries were prepared by immunoSEQ multiplex PCR; TCRdb keeps only in-frame clonotypes and omits some of them. Clone size and V and J calls were adopted from that table, with D and trimming inferred from the DNA. The sample includes under 150,000 clones, 85% to 90% of them seen just once. Germline CDR1 reads MGHDK; CDR2 reads SYGVNS. This CDR3 is 14 amino acids long. V shed 3 bases and J 7 bases; nucleotides not matched to a gene: 6. The chain is built from TRBV25-1 and TRBJ2-4; 7 nucleotides line up with TRBD1. This clonotype was sampled from a man between 45 and 60 years old with active or convalescent COVID-19. Sequencing was performed on peripheral blood. The CDR3 DNA reads TGTGCCAGCAGTGACCCTGGACAGGCCAACATTCAGTACTTC. It specifies CASSDPGQANIQYF.